One and the same sample provided the 27 T cell receptor beta chains below, sequenced in a study of blood T cell repertoires in COVID-19. Only in-frame clones appear in the TCRdb table, and some are missing; sequencing was by immunoSEQ multiplex PCR. The table includes roughly 60,000 clones, 92% detected once. Input material: peripheral blood. These receptors were taken from a human donor in a cohort sampled during active COVID-19.

This CDR3 reads CAWSGRRLNTGELFF. For the CDR3, the DNA is TGTGCCTGGAGTGGGAGGAGATTGAACACCGGGGAGCTGTTTTTT. V gene TRBV30 combines with J gene TRBJ2-2; D is perhaps TRBD2 (5 bases). V lost 1 base and J 1 base, leaving 10 bases between the germline ends. Germline CDR1 is GTSNPN and CDR2 is SVGIG (reference sequence). The CDR3 has 15 residues.

The chain has TRBV7-2 and TRBJ2-1; D not certain. Looked up from germline, CDR1 is SGHTA and CDR2 is FQGNSA. The V and J ends lost 2 bases and 4 bases respectively, with 6 bases between them. The CDR3 sequence is 13 residues long. This CDR3 is CASSLPPYNEQFF. CDR3 DNA sequence: TGTGCCAGCAGCTTACCCCCATACAATGAGCAGTTCTTC.

This chain connects TRBV18 to TRBJ2-3; D is ambiguous. The V end lost 3 bases, the J end lost 2 bases, and 9 bases lay between the germline ends. The CDR3 length is 14 residues. CDR1 is KGHSH and CDR2 is LQKENI in the germline V gene. The CDR3 bases are TGTGCCAGCTCACCGGCCGTCATCACAGATACGCAGTATTTT. Amino acids: CASSPAVITDTQYF.

The chain combines TRBV19 with TRBJ2-1; 14 bases align to TRBD2. Germline assignment: CDR1 LNHDA and CDR2 SQIVND (reference sequence). The CDR3 consists of 15 residues. The V and J ends lost 7 bases and 10 bases, in that order; junction bases with no gene match: 9. CDR3 in amino acids: CASTRGLAGGGEQFF. The CDR3 region has the DNA TGTGCCAGTACCCGAGGACTAGCGGGGGGTGGGGAGCAGTTCTTC. Drawing the rest from reference TRBV19 and TRBJ2-1, the complete variable domain is DGGITQSPKYLFRKEGQNVTLSCEQNLNHDAMYWYRQDPGQGLRLIYYSQIVNDFQKGDIAEGYSVSREKKESFPLTVTSAQKNPTAFYLCASTRGLAGGGEQFFGPGTRLTVL.

The V gene is TRBV5-6, the J gene TRBJ2-2; D remains ambiguous. CDR3 length equals 14 residues. V was cut by 0 bases and J by 1 base, with 4 bases left in between. Germline CDR1 is SGHDT and CDR2 is YYEEEE. The CDR3 region has the DNA TGTGCCAGCAGCTTGGACTGGAACACCGGGGAGCTGTTTTTT. It specifies CASSLDWNTGELFF.

The chain employs TRBV18 and TRBJ1-3; 7 bases agree with TRBD1. The length of the CDR3 is 16 residues. Germline CDR1 is KGHSH and CDR2 is LQKENI. V dropped 3 bases and J dropped 0; count of bases not matched to a gene: 5. DNA of the CDR3: TGTGCCAGCTCACCCGCCGGGACAGACTCTGGAAACACCATATATTTT. It encodes CASSPAGTDSGNTIYF.

The chain recombines TRBV2 with TRBJ2-2; the match to TRBD2 covers 7 bases. V trimming: 2 bases; J trimming: 1 base; junction bases outside the gene matches: 4. CDR1 and CDR2 from the germline V gene are SNHLY and FYNNEI. CDR3 length: 16 residues. CDR3 nucleotides: TGTGCCAGCAGTGAAACCGGGGGGAGGAACACCGGGGAGCTGTTTTTT. Translated, it gives CASSETGGRNTGELFF. Full variable domain (missing parts from reference TRBV2 and TRBJ2-2): EPEVTQTPSHQVTQMGQEVILRCVPISNHLYFYWYRQILGQKVEFLVSFYNNEISEKSEIFDDQFSVERPDGSNFTLKIRSTKLEDSAMYFCASSETGGRNTGELFFGEGSRLTVL.

This clone has only one observation. The CDR3 nucleotides read TGCGCCAGCAGCCGTGATAGCGGGGGCGCTACAGAGACCCAGTACTTC. Residues: CASSRDSGGATETQYF. The chain couples TRBV5-1 to TRBJ2-5; 9 nucleotides agree with TRBD2. The trim removed 4 bases at V and 4 bases at J, leaving 11 bases unmatched. In germline, CDR1 is SGHRS, CDR2 YFSETQ. CDR3 length equals 16 residues.

V usage is TRBV5-3 and J usage is TRBJ1-3; D is undetermined. TRBV5-3 is identified as an open reading frame with a role that is uncertain. CDR3 length: 15 amino acids. V lost 4 bases and J lost 0, with 11 bases in between. CDR3 residues: CARSRRRLSGNTIYF. The CDR3 DNA reads TGTGCCAGAAGCCGAAGGCGACTCTCTGGAAACACCATATATTTT.

The chain uses TRBV7-9 and TRBJ1-4; no clear D. The V gene lost 1 base and the J gene lost 5 bases, with 5 bases spanning the gap. The CDR3 spans 13 residues. From germline, CDR1 is SEHNR and CDR2 FQNEAQ (reference sequence). In DNA form, the CDR3 reads TGTGCCAGCAGCTTAGGTTCAAATGAAAAACTGTTTTTT. Amino acids: CASSLGSNEKLFF.

This clone was observed once. This chain joins TRBV19 and TRBJ1-5, with D perhaps TRBD1 (5 bases). V lost 3 bases and J lost 2, with 11 bases in between. The CDR3 extends over 15 amino acids. The V gene's germline CDR1 is LNHDA and CDR2 SQIVND (reference sequence). CDR3 region: CASSISRVGNQPQHF. CDR3 sequence (DNA): TGTGCCAGTAGTATCAGCAGGGTCGGCAATCAGCCCCAGCATTTT.

The chain couples TRBV7-3 to TRBJ2-1; 8 positions match TRBD1. Germline V CDR1 and CDR2: SGHTA, FQGTGA. This CDR3 has 18 residues. Unmatched junction bases numbered 19, after V lost 5 bases and J lost 7 bases. The CDR3 sequence is CASSLPHLFGTGLNEQFF. CDR3 sequence (DNA): TGTGCCAGCAGCCTACCACATTTGTTCGGGACAGGTCTTAATGAGCAGTTCTTC.

The J gene is TRBJ1-3, the V gene TRBV3-1 (or the pseudogene TRBV3-2); no definite D call. This CDR3 region has 16 residues. Germline V gene sequence: CDR1 LGHDT, CDR2 YNNKEL (reference sequence). Deletions cut 1 base from V and 0 bases from J, with 10 bases between. CDR3 nucleotide sequence: TGTGCCAGCAGCCAAGTCAAAGGCGGCTCTGGAAACACCATATATTTT. Translation gives CASSQVKGGSGNTIYF.

This chain links TRBV7-6 with TRBJ2-1, with TRBD2 identical over 9 bases. V was clipped by 5 bases and J by 2 bases; unmatched bases: 7. CDR3 length: 16 residues. CDR1 and CDR2 (germline): SGHVS, FNYEAQ. The CDR3: CASSGGGALAYNEQFF. DNA of the CDR3: TGTGCCAGCAGCGGCGGGGGGGCGTTGGCCTACAATGAGCAGTTCTTC.

The chain is built from TRBV5-1 and TRBJ1-1; D unclear. This CDR3 has 14 amino acids. The germline V gene has CDR1 SGHRS and CDR2 YFSETQ. V was shortened by 4 bases and J by 1 base, with 11 bases between the two germline ends. DNA of the CDR3: TGCGCCAGCAGCCCCAACTCTCAGAACACTGAAGCTTTCTTT. It codes for CASSPNSQNTEAFF. Complete variable domain (other parts from reference TRBV5-1 and TRBJ1-1): KAGVTQTPRYLIKTRGQQVTLSCSPISGHRSVSWYQQTPGQGLQFLFEYFSETQRNKGNFPGRFSGRQFSNSRSEMNVSTLELGDSALYLCASSPNSQNTEAFFGQGTRLTVV.

V is TRBV13 and J is TRBJ2-3, with 12 bases matching TRBD2. CDR3 length equals 16 residues. Looked up from germline, CDR1 is PRHDT and CDR2 is FYEKMQ (reference sequence). Trimming took 4 bases from V and 5 from J; bases not matched to a gene: 7. The CDR3 DNA is TGTGCCAGCAGCTCGCCTAGCGGGAGGGGGGGAGATACGCAGTATTTT. This gives the protein CASSSPSGRGGDTQYF.

V is TRBV7-6 and J is TRBJ2-1; D may be TRBD2 (6 bases). V lost 5 bases and J lost 8, with 22 bases in between. CDR3 length equals 16 residues. CDR1 SGHVS and CDR2 FNYEAQ come from the germline V gene. The CDR3 DNA sequence: TGTGCCAGCAGCCTGCTCCAGGACTATCCCGGCGATGAGCAGTTCTTC. Translated: CASSLLQDYPGDEQFF.

This chain links TRBV5-5 with TRBJ2-7; D might be TRBD2 (6 bases). With 0 bases removed from V and 2 bases from J, the gap between germline ends came to 18 bases. Germline-derived CDR1 and CDR2 are SGHKS and YYEKEE (reference sequence). The CDR3 extends over 17 amino acids. CDR3 in amino acids: CASSLAGDGRGTYEQYF. The DNA for the CDR3 is TGTGCCAGCAGCTTGGCGGGTGACGGGAGAGGAACCTACGAGCAGTACTTC.

The V gene is TRBV19, the J gene TRBJ2-5; D unclear. There are 15 residues in the CDR3. The germline gives CDR1 LNHDA, CDR2 SQIVND (reference sequence). The germline V and J ends were trimmed by 2 bases and 0 bases, with 10 bases remaining between them. CDR3 in DNA: TGTGCCAGTAGTATAAGGCAGGTGGACCAAGAGACCCAGTACTTC. Protein: CASSIRQVDQETQYF.

The chain links TRBV18 to TRBJ1-3; a possible D gene is TRBD1 (5 bases). V was shortened by 3 bases and J by 0 bases, with 6 bases between the two germline ends. The germline V gene has CDR1 KGHSH and CDR2 LQKENI. This CDR3 region has 14 residues. CDR3 in DNA: TGTGCCAGCTCACCGGGGCGCTCTGGAAACACCATATATTTT. Amino acids: CASSPGRSGNTIYF.

The chain uses TRBV7-2 and TRBJ1-2; 7 positions agree with TRBD1. Germline assignment: CDR1 SGHTA and CDR2 FQGNSA. This CDR3 is 13 amino acids long. V lost 1 base and J lost 7; bases outside the gene matches: 3. The CDR3 sequence: CASSLEGAAGYTF. The CDR3 nucleotides are TGTGCCAGCAGCTTAGAGGGGGCGGCTGGCTACACCTTC.

The chain uses TRBV14 and TRBJ2-5; D not certain. V gave up 5 bases and J gave up 4 bases, with 11 bases separating them. Germline V gives CDR1 SGHDN, CDR2 FVKESK. The CDR3 has 13 residues. As DNA, the CDR3 is TGTGCCAGCAGCAGAGGCCGATTAGAGACCCAGTACTTC. This encodes CASSRGRLETQYF.

The chain links TRBV5-1 to TRBJ1-1, with D tentatively TRBD1 (5 bases). Germline V gene sequence: CDR1 SGHRS, CDR2 YFSETQ. The CDR3 runs to 14 residues. Between the trimmed V and J ends, which lost 2 bases and 4 bases, there was a span of 12 bases. The CDR3: CASSFDSWITEAFF. The DNA for the CDR3 is TGCGCCAGCAGCTTTGACAGTTGGATCACTGAAGCTTTCTTT.

The CDR3 DNA reads TGTGCCAGCAGCTTGACAGGGGGTTTCTCTGGAAACACCATATATTTT. Translation gives CASSLTGGFSGNTIYF. This rearrangement joins TRBV5-8 to TRBJ1-3; 8 bases match TRBD1. CDR3 length equals 16 residues. The ends lost 1 base at V and 0 bases at J; junction bases unmatched: 3. From germline, CDR1 is SGHTS and CDR2 YDEGEE. The full variable domain, with the rest looked up from reference TRBV5-8 and TRBJ1-3, is EAGVTQSPTHLIKTRGQQATLRCSPISGHTSVYWYQQALGLGLQFLLWYDEGEERNRGNFPPRFSGRQFPNYSSELNVNALELEDSALYLCASSLTGGFSGNTIYFGEGSWLTVV.

The chain uses TRBV5-5 and TRBJ2-7; D perhaps matches TRBD1 (5 bases). Germline V gives CDR1 SGHKS, CDR2 YYEKEE (reference sequence). V was trimmed by 2 bases and J by 3 bases, leaving 9 bases between them. This CDR3 is built from 13 residues. The CDR3 protein is CASSFGADYEQYF. The CDR3 DNA is TGTGCCAGCAGCTTTGGGGCCGACTACGAGCAGTACTTC.

This rearrangement joins TRBV9 to TRBJ1-2, with D perhaps matching TRBD1 (6 bases). The V end was cut by 0 bases, the J end by 8 bases, with 20 bases between. Germline-derived CDR1 and CDR2 are SGDLS and YYNGEE. The length of the CDR3 is 16 residues. The CDR3 is CASSVAGGGQGKGYTF. The DNA of the CDR3 is TGTGCCAGCAGCGTAGCAGGTGGCGGGCAGGGGAAAGGCTACACCTTC.

This clone was counted once. The V call is TRBV11-1, the J call TRBJ2-3, with TRBD2 identical over 8 bases. Trimming cost V 3 bases and J 2 bases; bases outside gene matches: 4. This CDR3 has 15 amino acids. Germline-derived CDR1 and CDR2 are SGHAT and FQDESV (reference sequence). DNA of the CDR3: TGTGCCAGCAGCTTCAGCGGGGGCCTCACAGATACGCAGTATTTT. Amino acids: CASSFSGGLTDTQYF.